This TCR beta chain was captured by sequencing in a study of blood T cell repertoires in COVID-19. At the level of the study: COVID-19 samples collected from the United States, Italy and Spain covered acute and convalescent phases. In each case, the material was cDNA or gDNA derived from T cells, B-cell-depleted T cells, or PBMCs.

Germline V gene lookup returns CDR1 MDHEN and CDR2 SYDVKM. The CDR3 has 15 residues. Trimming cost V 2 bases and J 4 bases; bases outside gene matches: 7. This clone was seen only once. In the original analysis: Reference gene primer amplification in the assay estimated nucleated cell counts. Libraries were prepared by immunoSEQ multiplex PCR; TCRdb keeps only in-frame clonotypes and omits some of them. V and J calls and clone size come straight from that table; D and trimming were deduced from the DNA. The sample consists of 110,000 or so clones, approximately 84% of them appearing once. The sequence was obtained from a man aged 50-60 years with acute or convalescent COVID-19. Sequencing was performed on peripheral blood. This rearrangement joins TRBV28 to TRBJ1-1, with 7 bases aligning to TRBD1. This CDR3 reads CASSLARAGGTEAFF. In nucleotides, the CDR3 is TGTGCCAGCAGTTTAGCGCGGGCAGGGGGCACTGAAGCTTTCTTT.